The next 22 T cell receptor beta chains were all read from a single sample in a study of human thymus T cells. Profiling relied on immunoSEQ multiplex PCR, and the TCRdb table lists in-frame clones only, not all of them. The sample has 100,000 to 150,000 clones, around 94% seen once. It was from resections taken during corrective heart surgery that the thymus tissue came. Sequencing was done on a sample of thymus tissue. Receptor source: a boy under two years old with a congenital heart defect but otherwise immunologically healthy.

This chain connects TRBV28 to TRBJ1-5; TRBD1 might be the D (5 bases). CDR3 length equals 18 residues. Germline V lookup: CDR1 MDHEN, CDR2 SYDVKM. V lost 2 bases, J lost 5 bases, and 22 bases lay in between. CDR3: CASSLVRGARSMDQPQHF. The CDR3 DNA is TGTGCCAGCAGTTTAGTCCGAGGGGCGAGGAGCATGGATCAGCCCCAGCATTTT.

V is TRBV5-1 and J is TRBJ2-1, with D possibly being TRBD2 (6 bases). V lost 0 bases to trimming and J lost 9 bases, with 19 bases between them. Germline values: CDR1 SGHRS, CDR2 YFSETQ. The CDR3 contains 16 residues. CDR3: CASSLVKVADEGEQFF. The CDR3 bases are TGCGCCAGCAGCTTGGTGAAGGTAGCGGACGAGGGTGAGCAGTTCTTC.

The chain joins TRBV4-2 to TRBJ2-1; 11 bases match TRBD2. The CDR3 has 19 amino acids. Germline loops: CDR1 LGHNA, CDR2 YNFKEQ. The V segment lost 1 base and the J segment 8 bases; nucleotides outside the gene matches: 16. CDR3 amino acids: CASSQGSGGEFSGVDEQFF. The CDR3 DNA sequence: TGTGCCAGCAGCCAAGGTAGCGGGGGGGAATTTTCTGGTGTCGATGAGCAGTTCTTC.

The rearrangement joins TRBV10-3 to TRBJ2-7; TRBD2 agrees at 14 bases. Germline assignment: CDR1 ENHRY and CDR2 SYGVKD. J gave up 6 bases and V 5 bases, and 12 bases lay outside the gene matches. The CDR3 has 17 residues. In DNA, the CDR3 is TGTGCCATCAGTTTTTCTGCGACTAGCGGGGGGGCCCGCGAGCAGTACTTC. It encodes CAISFSATSGGAREQYF.

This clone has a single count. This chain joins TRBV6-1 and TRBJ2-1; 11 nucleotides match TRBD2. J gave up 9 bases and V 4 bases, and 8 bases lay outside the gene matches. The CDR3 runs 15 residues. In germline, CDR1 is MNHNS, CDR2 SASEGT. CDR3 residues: CASSAHSGGAFEQFF. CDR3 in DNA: TGTGCCAGCAGTGCCCATAGCGGGGGGGCTTTTGAGCAGTTCTTC.

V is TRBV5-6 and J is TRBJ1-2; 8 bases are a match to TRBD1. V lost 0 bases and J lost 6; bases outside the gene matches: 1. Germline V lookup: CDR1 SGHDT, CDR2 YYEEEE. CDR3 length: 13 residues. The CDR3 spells CASSLGTGNGYTF. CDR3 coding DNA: TGTGCCAGCAGCTTGGGGACAGGGAATGGCTACACCTTC.

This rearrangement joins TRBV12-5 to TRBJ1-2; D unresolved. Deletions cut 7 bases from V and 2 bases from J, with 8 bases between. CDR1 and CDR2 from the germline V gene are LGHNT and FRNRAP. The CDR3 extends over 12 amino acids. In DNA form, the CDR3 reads TGTGCTAGTGAGGCGGTAAACTATGGCTACACCTTC. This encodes CASEAVNYGYTF.

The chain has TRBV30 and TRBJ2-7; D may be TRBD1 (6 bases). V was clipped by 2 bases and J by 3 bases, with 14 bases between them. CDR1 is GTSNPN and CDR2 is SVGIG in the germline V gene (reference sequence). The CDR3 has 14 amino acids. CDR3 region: CAWSSPDSLYEQYF. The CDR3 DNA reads TGTGCCTGGAGTTCCCCGGACAGCCTCTACGAGCAGTACTTC.

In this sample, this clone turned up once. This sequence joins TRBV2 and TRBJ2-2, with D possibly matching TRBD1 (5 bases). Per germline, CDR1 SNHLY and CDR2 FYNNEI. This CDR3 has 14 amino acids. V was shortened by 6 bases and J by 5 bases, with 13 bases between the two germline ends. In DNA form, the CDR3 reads TGTGCCAGCAGGGCCCCAGGGTATACCGGGGAGCTGTTTTTT. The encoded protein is CASRAPGYTGELFF.

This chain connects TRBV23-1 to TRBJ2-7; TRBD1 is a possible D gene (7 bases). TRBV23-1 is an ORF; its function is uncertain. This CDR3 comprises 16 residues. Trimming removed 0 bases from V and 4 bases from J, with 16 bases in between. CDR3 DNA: TGCGCCAGCAGTCAATCCAGGCAGGGGGGCCAGTACGAGCAGTACTTC. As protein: CASSQSRQGGQYEQYF.

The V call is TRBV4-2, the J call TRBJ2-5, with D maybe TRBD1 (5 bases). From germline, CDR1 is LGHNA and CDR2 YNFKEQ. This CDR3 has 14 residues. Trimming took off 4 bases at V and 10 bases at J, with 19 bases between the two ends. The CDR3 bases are TGTGCCAGCAGCCGTATAGCCGAACGGCAGGGCCAGTACTTC. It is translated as CASSRIAERQGQYF.

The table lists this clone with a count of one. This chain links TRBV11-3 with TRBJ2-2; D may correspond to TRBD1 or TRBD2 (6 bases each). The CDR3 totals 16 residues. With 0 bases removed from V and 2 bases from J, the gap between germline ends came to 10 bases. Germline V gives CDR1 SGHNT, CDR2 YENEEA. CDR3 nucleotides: TGTGCCAGCAGCTTAGATTGGGGGGCCAACACCGGGGAGCTGTTTTTT. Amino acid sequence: CASSLDWGANTGELFF.

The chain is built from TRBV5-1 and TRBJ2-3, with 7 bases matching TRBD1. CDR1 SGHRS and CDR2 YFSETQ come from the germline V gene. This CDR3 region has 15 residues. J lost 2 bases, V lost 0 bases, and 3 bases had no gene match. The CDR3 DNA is TGCGCCAGCAGCTTGGGTAGGGGGCCCACAGATACGCAGTATTTT. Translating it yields CASSLGRGPTDTQYF.

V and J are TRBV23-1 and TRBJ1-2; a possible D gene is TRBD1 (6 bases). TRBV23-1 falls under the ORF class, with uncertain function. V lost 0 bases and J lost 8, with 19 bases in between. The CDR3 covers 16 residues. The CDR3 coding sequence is TGCGCCAGCAGTCAATCGGTCAGGGGCTCCCTCGTGGGCTACACCTTC. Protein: CASSQSVRGSLVGYTF.

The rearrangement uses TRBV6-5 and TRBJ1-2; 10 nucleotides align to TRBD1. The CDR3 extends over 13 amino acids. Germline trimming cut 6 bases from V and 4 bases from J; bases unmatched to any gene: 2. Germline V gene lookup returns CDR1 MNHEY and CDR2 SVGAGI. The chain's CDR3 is CASSWTGGYGYTF. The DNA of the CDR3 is TGTGCCAGCAGCTGGACAGGGGGCTATGGCTACACCTTC.

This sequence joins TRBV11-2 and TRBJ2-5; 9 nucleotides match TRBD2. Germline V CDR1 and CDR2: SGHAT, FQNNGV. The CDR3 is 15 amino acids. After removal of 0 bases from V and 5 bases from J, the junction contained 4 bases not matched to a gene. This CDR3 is CASSLDSLAGETQYF. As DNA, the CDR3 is TGTGCCAGCAGCTTAGATTCCCTAGCGGGGGAGACCCAGTACTTC. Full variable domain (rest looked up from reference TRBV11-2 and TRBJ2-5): EAGVAQSPRYKIIEKRQSVAFWCNPISGHATLYWYQQILGQGPKLLIQFQNNGVVDDSQLPKDRFSAERLKGVDSTLKIQPAKLEDSAVYLCASSLDSLAGETQYFGPGTRLLVL.

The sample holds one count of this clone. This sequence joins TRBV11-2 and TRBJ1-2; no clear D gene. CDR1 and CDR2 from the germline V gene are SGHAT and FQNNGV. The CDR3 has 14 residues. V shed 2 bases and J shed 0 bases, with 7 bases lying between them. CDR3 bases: TGTGCCAGCAGCTTACACAGCGCTAACTATGGCTACACCTTC. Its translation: CASSLHSANYGYTF.

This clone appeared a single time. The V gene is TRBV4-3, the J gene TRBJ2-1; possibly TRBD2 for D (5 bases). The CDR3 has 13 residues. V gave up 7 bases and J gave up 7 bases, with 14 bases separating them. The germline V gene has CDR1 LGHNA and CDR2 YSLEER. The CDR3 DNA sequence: TGCGCCAGCACCGCCAGTCCGGGGAATGAGCAGTTCTTC. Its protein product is CASTASPGNEQFF.

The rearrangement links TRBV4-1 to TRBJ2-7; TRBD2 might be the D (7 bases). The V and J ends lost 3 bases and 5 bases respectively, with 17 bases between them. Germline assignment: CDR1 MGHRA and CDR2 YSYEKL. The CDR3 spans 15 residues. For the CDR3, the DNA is TGCGCCAGCAGCCACTACCGGGACTACAGGGACGAGCAGTACTTC. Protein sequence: CASSHYRDYRDEQYF.

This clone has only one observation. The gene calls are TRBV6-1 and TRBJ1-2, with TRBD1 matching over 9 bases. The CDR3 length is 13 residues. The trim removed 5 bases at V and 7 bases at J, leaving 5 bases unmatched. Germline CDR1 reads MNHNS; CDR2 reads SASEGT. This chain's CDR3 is CASSPGQGPGYTF. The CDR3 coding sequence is TGTGCCAGCAGTCCGGGACAGGGACCTGGCTACACCTTC.

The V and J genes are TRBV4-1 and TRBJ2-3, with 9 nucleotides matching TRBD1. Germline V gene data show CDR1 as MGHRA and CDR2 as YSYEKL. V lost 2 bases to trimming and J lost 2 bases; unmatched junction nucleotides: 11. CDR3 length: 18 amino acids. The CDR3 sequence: CASSQISPGQGLTDTQYF. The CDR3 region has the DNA TGCGCCAGCAGCCAAATCTCCCCGGGACAGGGTCTCACAGATACGCAGTATTTT.

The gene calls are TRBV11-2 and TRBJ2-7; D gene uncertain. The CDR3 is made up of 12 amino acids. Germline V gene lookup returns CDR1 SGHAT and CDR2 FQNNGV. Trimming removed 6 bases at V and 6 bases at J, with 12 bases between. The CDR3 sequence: CASRGNTPEQYF. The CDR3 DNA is TGTGCCAGCAGGGGAAATACTCCCGAGCAGTACTTC.